One and the same sample provided the 16 T cell receptor beta chains below, sequenced in a study of Ad26.COV2.S vaccination and SARS-CoV-2 variants. Assay used: immunoSEQ multiplex PCR; TCRdb lists only in-frame clones, some missing. This table holds fewer than 900,000 clones, roughly 90% found once. Treatment defined: around 19 received Ad26.COV2.S at low or high dose, single or two shots; several received placebo; per-sample allocation not given. The samples date from day 63 after the first vaccine or placebo injection. This specimen was peripheral blood, taken in a trial of Ad26.COV2.S vaccine versus placebo. All receptors come from a person between 18 and 65 years old who received the Ad26.COV2.S COVID-19 vaccine or a placebo.

This clone came up once. The chain carries TRBV23-1 and TRBJ2-7, with TRBD1 matching 8 bases. TRBV23-1 is assigned to the ORF class and has an uncertain function. The CDR3 has 16 amino acids. The ends lost 4 bases at V and 0 bases at J; junction bases unmatched: 8. For the CDR3, the DNA is TGCGCCAGCAGTCGCGACAGGGGCTTGGGCTCCTACGAGCAGTACTTC. It yields the protein CASSRDRGLGSYEQYF.

The chain joins TRBV6-5 to TRBJ1-1; D not certain. The CDR3 extends over 14 amino acids. Looked up from germline, CDR1 is MNHEY and CDR2 is SVGAGI. Trimming pared 8 bases from V and 2 bases from J, leaving 15 bases between. The CDR3 DNA follows: TGTGCCAGCTCCCCTGGATTGTATAACACTGAAGCTTTCTTT. Its protein is CASSPGLYNTEAFF.

Remarks on this clone: This same CDR3 is encoded by further DNA sequences in the sample. This chain links TRBV18 with TRBJ1-1; 9 bases fit TRBD1. Germline V gene data show CDR1 as KGHSH and CDR2 as LQKENI. The CDR3 is 13 residues long. Germline trimming cut 3 bases from V and 5 bases from J; bases unmatched to any gene: 1. The CDR3 nucleotides read TGTGCCAGCTCACCCGGACAGGGGACTGAAGCTTTCTTT. It codes for CASSPGQGTEAFF.

The chain combines TRBV11-2 with TRBJ1-2; D uncertain. Germline CDR1 SGHAT, CDR2 FQNNGV. Trimming stripped 5 bases from V and 4 bases from J, with 23 bases between. The CDR3 consists of 17 residues. The CDR3 here is CASSPRRGGYYSYGYTF. The CDR3 DNA is TGTGCCAGCAGCCCCCGTCGGGGAGGGTATTACAGCTATGGCTACACCTTC.

The genes are TRBV7-2 and TRBJ1-4; 7 bases are shared with TRBD1. The CDR3 contains 16 residues. The V gene's germline CDR1 is SGHTA and CDR2 FQGNSA. V was clipped by 2 bases and J by 10 bases; unmatched bases: 13. CDR3 in amino acids: CASSLNEAQGGGKLFF. The CDR3 nucleotides are TGTGCCAGCAGCTTAAACGAGGCGCAGGGGGGTGGAAAACTGTTTTTT. Looking up the rest from reference TRBV7-2 and TRBJ1-4 gives the full variable domain: GAGVSQSPSNKVTEKGKDVELRCDPISGHTALYWYRQSLGQGLEFLIYFQGNSAPDKSGLPSDRFSAERTGGSVSTLTIQRTQQEDSAVYLCASSLNEAQGGGKLFFGSGTQLSVL.

The chain has TRBV5-4 and TRBJ1-5; D is unresolved. Deletions cut 4 bases from V and 4 bases from J, with 6 bases between. The CDR3 runs 12 residues. In germline, CDR1 is SGHNT, CDR2 YYREEE (reference sequence). CDR3 region: CASSPRNQPQHF. For the CDR3, the DNA is TGTGCCAGCAGCCCTAGGAATCAGCCCCAGCATTTT.

The sample holds a few counts of this clone. The chain uses TRBV6-2 or TRBV6-3 and TRBJ1-5, with 8 bases that match TRBD1. The germline V gene has CDR1 MNHEY and CDR2 SVGEGT. With V trimmed by 2 bases and J by 2 bases, 5 bases remained unmatched. This CDR3 is built from 16 residues. The CDR3 sequence: CASSYAQGAGNQPQHF. CDR3 nucleotides: TGTGCCAGCAGTTACGCTCAGGGGGCTGGCAATCAGCCCCAGCATTTT.

The genes are TRBV5-4 and TRBJ2-1; 9 nucleotides agree with TRBD1. Germline lookup yields CDR1 SGHNT and CDR2 YYREEE (reference sequence). J gave up 1 base and V 4 bases, and 6 bases lay outside the gene matches. This CDR3 is 16 amino acids long. CDR3 amino acids: CASSSTGGMSYNEQFF. The CDR3 DNA follows: TGTGCCAGCAGCAGCACAGGGGGCATGTCCTACAATGAGCAGTTCTTC.

The CDR3 sequence is CASRPGALVETQYF. CDR3 in DNA: TGTGCCAGCAGACCCGGGGCCCTAGTCGAGACCCAGTACTTC. The chain recombines TRBV6-5 with TRBJ2-5; D is tentatively TRBD1 or TRBD2 (5 bases each). V lost 6 bases and J 5 bases, leaving 16 bases between the germline ends. This CDR3 spans 14 amino acids. Germline V gene sequence: CDR1 MNHEY, CDR2 SVGAGI.

V gene TRBV6-6 combines with J gene TRBJ1-1; D is unclear. In germline, CDR1 is MNHNY, CDR2 SVGAGI (reference sequence). Trimming removed 6 bases from V and 5 bases from J, with 10 bases in between. The CDR3 has 12 amino acids. The CDR3 sequence: CASSQIRTEAFF. CDR3 nucleotides: TGTGCCAGCAGCCAGATTAGGACTGAAGCTTTCTTT.

This clone was recorded once. The rearrangement joins TRBV18 to TRBJ1-4; TRBD1 might be the D (5 bases). CDR1 and CDR2 (germline): KGHSH, LQKENI. Trimming took off 3 bases at V and 12 bases at J, with 17 bases between the two ends. This CDR3 region has 14 residues. DNA of the CDR3: TGTGCCAGCTCACCTTCGAGGGGAAATGTGGAACTGTTTTTT. It specifies CASSPSRGNVELFF.

J is TRBJ1-5 and V is TRBV12-3 or TRBV12-4; no reliable D call. Trimming pared 6 bases from V and 5 bases from J, leaving 11 bases between. The CDR3 covers 13 residues. The CDR3 sequence: CASREYADQPQHF. The CDR3 region has the DNA TGTGCCAGCAGAGAGTATGCTGATCAGCCCCAGCATTTT.

The chain couples TRBV28 to TRBJ1-1, with no clear D. V was pared by 10 bases and J by 8 bases, with 14 bases between. CDR3 length: 11 amino acids. From germline, CDR1 is MDHEN and CDR2 SYDVKM. The CDR3 is CATDSWAEAFF. CDR3 sequence (DNA): TGTGCCACGGATTCCTGGGCCGAAGCTTTCTTT.

The chain has TRBV29-1 and TRBJ2-1; TRBD1 matches 7 bases. V lost 5 bases, J lost 0 bases, and 10 bases stayed unmatched. CDR1 is SQVTM and CDR2 is ANQGSEA in the germline V gene. The CDR3 sequence is 16 residues long. This CDR3 reads CSVPAQTGTSYNEQFF. DNA of the CDR3: TGCAGCGTTCCTGCCCAGACAGGGACCTCCTACAATGAGCAGTTCTTC.

The gene calls are TRBV27 and TRBJ2-5; 10 bases fit TRBD2. The CDR3 has 15 residues. V lost 3 bases to trimming and J lost 1 base; unmatched junction nucleotides: 2. CDR1 is MNHEY, CDR2 SMNVEV, per germline (reference sequence). The CDR3 DNA reads TGTGCCAGCAGTTTTCGGACTAGCGGCCAAGAGACCCAGTACTTC. This translates into CASSFRTSGQETQYF.

This chain joins TRBV3-1 (or the pseudogene TRBV3-2) and TRBJ1-2; D is unresolved. CDR3 length: 13 residues. Trimming cost V 4 bases and J 4 bases, with 10 bases left between them. From germline, CDR1 is LGHDT and CDR2 YNNKEL (reference sequence). CDR3 nucleotide sequence: TGTGCCAGCAGCCGGCCCGGGCTCTATGGCTACACCTTC. Residues: CASSRPGLYGYTF.